The 14 T cell receptor beta chains presented below share a single source sample, sequenced in a study of blood T cell repertoires in COVID-19. The protocol was immunoSEQ multiplex PCR, while the TCRdb copy is restricted to in-frame clones and leaves out a portion. The sample carries just over 150,000 clones, 85% recorded once. Sequencing was carried out using peripheral blood. Source of these receptors: a human donor with acute or convalescent COVID-19. The donor label of this sample is uncertain.

A few counts support this clone. This rearrangement joins TRBV27 to TRBJ2-1, with TRBD2 identical over 8 bases. V shed 6 bases, J shed 5 bases, and the junction held 6 bases outside the gene matches. Germline loops: CDR1 MNHEY, CDR2 SMNVEV (reference sequence). CDR3 length: 14 residues. Written as DNA, the CDR3 is TGTGCCAGCAGGCGCGGGGGGACAAACAATGAGCAGTTCTTC. As protein: CASRRGGTNNEQFF.

The CDR3 sequence: CASSAGTGAYNEQFF. CDR3 nucleotides: TGTGCCAGCAGCGCCGGGACAGGGGCCTACAATGAGCAGTTCTTC. The V call is TRBV7-9, the J call TRBJ2-1, with 10 bases lining up with TRBD1. The CDR3 consists of 15 residues. Unmatched junction bases numbered 3, after V lost 5 bases and J lost 2 bases. Looked up from germline, CDR1 is SEHNR and CDR2 is FQNEAQ (reference sequence).

This chain links TRBV25-1 with TRBJ1-5; 9 nucleotides agree with TRBD1. The V segment lost 3 bases and the J segment 7 bases; nucleotides outside the gene matches: 7. The CDR3 length is 15 residues. Germline-derived CDR1 and CDR2 are MGHDK and SYGVNS. The CDR3 DNA reads TGTGCCAGCAGTGACCGGGACAGGGACAACCAGCCCCAGCATTTT. Encoded protein: CASSDRDRDNQPQHF.

The chain uses TRBV7-9 and TRBJ1-1; D might be TRBD1 (5 bases). CDR3 size: 13 residues. Germline V lookup: CDR1 SEHNR, CDR2 FQNEAQ (reference sequence). V was cut by 4 bases and J by 6 bases, with 12 bases left in between. DNA for the CDR3: TGTGCCAGCAGCTCACGACAGCCGTCTGAAGCTTTCTTT. This gives the protein CASSSRQPSEAFF.

The rearrangement links TRBV5-6 to TRBJ1-3; the D is unclear. This CDR3 is built from 15 residues. Germline V CDR1 and CDR2: SGHDT, YYEEEE. The V end lost 3 bases, the J end lost 1 base, and 11 bases lay between the germline ends. The CDR3, as DNA: TGTGCCAGCAGCTCACTAGGGTTATCTGGAAACACCATATATTTT. Translation gives CASSSLGLSGNTIYF.

This chain uses TRBV9 with TRBJ1-2, with TRBD1 identical over 8 bases. With 4 bases clipped from V and 2 bases from J, the junction kept 7 bases outside the gene matches. Per the germline V gene, CDR1 is SGDLS and CDR2 is YYNGEE. The CDR3 spans 15 residues. The CDR3 sequence: CASSPPGGPNYGYTF. In nucleotides, the CDR3 is TGTGCCAGCAGCCCTCCAGGGGGCCCAAACTATGGCTACACCTTC.

The V call is TRBV5-1, the J call TRBJ1-2; 9 nucleotides agree with TRBD1. The CDR3 runs to 14 residues. In germline, CDR1 is SGHRS, CDR2 YFSETQ. V lost 3 bases and J lost 7; bases outside the gene matches: 7. Here the CDR3 reads CASSYGQGTSGYTF. The CDR3 coding sequence is TGCGCCAGCAGCTATGGACAGGGGACAAGTGGCTACACCTTC.

The chain couples TRBV11-1 to TRBJ1-6; no firm D call. V lost 3 bases and J lost 5, with 8 bases in between. The CDR3 is 14 amino acids. Germline V CDR1 and CDR2: SGHAT, FQDESV (reference sequence). CDR3 nucleotide sequence: TGTGCCAGCAGCTTCCGGAGGGATAATTCACCCCTCCACTTT. Translating it yields CASSFRRDNSPLHF.

This chain joins TRBV4-2 and TRBJ2-3; 10 nucleotides agree with TRBD2. V shed 0 bases, J shed 1 base, and the junction held 4 bases outside the gene matches. The CDR3 is 17 residues long. Germline lookup yields CDR1 LGHNA and CDR2 YNFKEQ. The CDR3 DNA sequence: TGTGCCAGCAGCCAAGAAGGTACTAGCGGGGGCACAGATACGCAGTATTTT. This encodes CASSQEGTSGGTDTQYF.

The chain recombines TRBV27 with TRBJ2-2; 7 nucleotides line up with TRBD1. CDR1 and CDR2 (germline): MNHEY, SMNVEV (reference sequence). This CDR3 region has 15 residues. V lost 3 bases, J lost 5 bases, and 6 bases stayed unmatched. The CDR3 reads CASSFQGRGTGELFF. The CDR3 coding sequence is TGTGCCAGCAGTTTCCAGGGCAGGGGGACCGGGGAGCTGTTTTTT.

The CDR3 coding sequence is TGTGCCAGCTCACCACAGAGCTCTGGAAACACCATATATTTT. Its translation: CASSPQSSGNTIYF. The chain recombines TRBV18 with TRBJ1-3; D not certain. V lost 1 base and J 0 bases, leaving 4 bases between the germline ends. The V gene's germline CDR1 is KGHSH and CDR2 LQKENI. This CDR3 contains 14 residues.

This clone was seen only once. The rearrangement links TRBV30 to TRBJ2-7, with 8 nucleotides matching TRBD2. This CDR3 contains 14 residues. V trimming: 3 bases; J trimming: 1 base; junction bases outside the gene matches: 5. Germline lookup yields CDR1 GTSNPN and CDR2 SVGIG (reference sequence). DNA of the CDR3: TGTGCCTGGAGATCGCGGGGGGTTTCCTACGAGCAGTACTTC. This translates into CAWRSRGVSYEQYF. Supplemented by reference TRBV30 and TRBJ2-7, the full variable domain reads SQTIHQWPATLVQPVGSPLSLECTVEGTSNPNLYWYRQAAGRGLQLLFYSVGIGQISSEVPQNLSASRPQDRQFILSSKKLLLSDSGFYLCAWRSRGVSYEQYFGPGTRLTVT.

This clone was seen repeatedly, ten times or more. The chain has TRBV3-1 (or the pseudogene TRBV3-2) and TRBJ1-3; 8 bases agree with TRBD1. Germline CDR1 and CDR2: LGHDT and YNNKEL (reference sequence). Trimming at V came to 4 bases and at J to 2 bases, leaving 4 bases not matched to a gene. The CDR3 spans 15 residues. CDR3 nucleotides: TGTGCCAGCAGCCCAAGGACAGGGACTGGAAACACCATATATTTT. Translation gives CASSPRTGTGNTIYF.

A word on this clone: This sample includes further DNA sequences coding for the same CDR3. The chain carries TRBV28 and TRBJ1-2, with D hard to call. Per the germline V gene, CDR1 is MDHEN and CDR2 is SYDVKM. The CDR3 sequence is 11 residues long. With 8 bases removed from V and 8 bases from J, the gap between germline ends came to 12 bases. The CDR3 sequence is CASGYREGYTF. The CDR3 nucleotides read TGTGCCAGCGGCTACAGAGAGGGCTACACCTTC.